The next 2 T cell receptor beta chains were all read from a single sample in a study of cytomegalovirus exposure and HLA in healthy donors. Sequencing was performed with immunoSEQ multiplex PCR; in TCRdb, only in-frame clones are kept and a portion is missing. This sample has approximately 100,000 clones, with approximately 94% found just once. Sequencing was performed on PBMCs. The receptors originated from a woman between 25 and 40 years old in good health and CMV-seropositive.

The chain couples TRBV6-1 to TRBJ2-5; 11 bases map to TRBD1. Trimming at V came to 7 bases and at J to 4 bases, leaving 8 bases not matched to a gene. The CDR3 is 15 amino acids. Germline loops: CDR1 MNHNS, CDR2 SASEGT. Here the CDR3 reads CASTGSGTGGETQYF. In DNA, the CDR3 is TGTGCCAGCACCGGCTCCGGGACAGGGGGAGAGACCCAGTACTTC.

V usage is TRBV2 and J usage is TRBJ1-5; maybe TRBD1 (6 bases). Germline-derived CDR1 and CDR2 are SNHLY and FYNNEI. The CDR3 is 17 residues long. Trimming shortened V by 6 bases and J by 4 bases, and 22 bases separated the two germline ends. CDR3: CASRAQQGDGINQPQHF. The CDR3, as DNA: TGTGCCAGCAGGGCACAACAGGGCGATGGGATAAATCAGCCCCAGCATTTT. The full variable domain, rest sourced from reference TRBV2 and TRBJ1-5, is EPEVTQTPSHQVTQMGQEVILRCVPISNHLYFYWYRQILGQKVEFLVSFYNNEISEKSEIFDDQFSVERPDGSNFTLKIRSTKLEDSAMYFCASRAQQGDGINQPQHFGDGTRLSIL.